This T cell receptor beta chain was sequenced for a study of blood T cell repertoires in COVID-19. Study overall: The cDNA or gDNA used as material had been derived from T cells, B-cell-depleted T cells, or PBMCs.

Data came from immunoSEQ multiplex PCR; TCRdb stores just in-frame clones and leaves some out. Altogether roughly 100,000 clones are present, about 82% being singletons, with the ten largest covering 6% to 6.5%. In the case of this clone: The junction departs from the called germline gene at one end, perhaps through a read error.

Recruited during active infection, patients (from Seattle) were subsequently followed longitudinally. This CDR3 region has 12 residues. The germline gives CDR1 SGDLS, CDR2 YYNGEE. This receptor was obtained from an elderly man with COVID-19, enrolled during active disease. The sequencing sample was made of peripheral blood. This chain uses TRBV9 with TRBJ2-7; possible D gene TRBD2, 5 bases. CDR3 loop: CASSVGMGVPSF. The CDR3 DNA reads as TGTGCCAGCAGCGTAGGTATGGGAGTCCCCAGCTTC.